The TCR beta chain described here comes from a study of cytomegalovirus exposure and HLA in healthy donors. Study-level results: Common viral pathogens (according to a later analysis) appeared linked to several of the most significant clusters. Usually a TCR sequence was rare, but some public TCRs were found in many donors. A later analysis associated 15,000 to 20,000 TCR beta sequences with HLA alleles at a 0.05 false discovery rate.

The PCR used 60 Vbeta and 13 Jbeta primers. Assay: immunoSEQ multiplex PCR; the TCRdb copy retains only in-frame clones and omits some. The sample shows 95,000 to 110,000 clones, approximately 74% of them seen only once. Concerning this clone itself: Its matching antigen is unknown.

Germline-derived CDR1 and CDR2 are ENHRY and SYGVKD. This CDR3 comprises 14 residues. V dropped 6 bases and J dropped 7; count of bases not matched to a gene: 3. This chain connects TRBV10-3 to TRBJ1-6; 10 bases fit TRBD1. Specimen: PBMCs. The sequence was obtained from a woman aged 40 to 50 in good health and CMV-seropositive. In DNA, the CDR3 is TGTGCCATCAGGCCGGGACAGGGGAATTCACCCCTCCACTTT. Encoded protein: CAIRPGQGNSPLHF.